This T cell receptor beta chain originates from a study of blood T cell repertoires in COVID-19. Under the authors' procedure: Amplification with reference gene primers provided the estimates of nucleated cell counts. The data were produced by immunoSEQ multiplex PCR, yet TCRdb's version contains in-frame clones alone and is incomplete. V, J and clone size derive from that table, while D and trimming were established from the DNA sequence. Found here are about 74,000 clones, over 75% of them singletons; the top ten hold over 25%. Germline V lookup: CDR1 SGHTA, CDR2 FQGNSA. Losses at the gene ends were 7 bases for V and 3 bases for J; bases not matched to a gene: 9. The CDR3 runs 16 residues.

Sequenced input: peripheral blood. This rearrangement joins TRBV7-2 to TRBJ1-3, with 10 bases identical to TRBD1. This TCR came from a woman of 80 years or more with active or convalescent COVID-19. CDR3 loop: CASTRQGAMGGNTIYF. In DNA, the CDR3 is TGTGCCAGCACAAGACAGGGGGCAATGGGTGGAAACACCATATATTTT.